These 15 T cell receptor beta chains were sequenced from one sample in a study of shared clonotypes between healthy human individuals. The naive CD8 subset, CD45RO-negative cells positively selected for CCR7, excluded terminally differentiated effector memory CD45RA+ cells. Method: immunoSEQ multiplex PCR; TCRdb's copy keeps in-frame clones and lacks some. The top ten clones hold approximately 1.6% of a sample with around 1.9 million clones, around 93% of them seen once. The sample comprised naive CD8+ T cells from PBMCs. The receptors shown here come from a man aged 18 to 30 in good health. Some clones in this sample may be carry-over from other donors' samples.

This chain joins TRBV7-9 and TRBJ2-7, with D hard to call. V was shortened by 7 bases and J by 3 bases, with 10 bases between the two germline ends. Germline values: CDR1 SEHNR, CDR2 FQNEAQ (reference sequence). CDR3 size: 12 residues. The CDR3: CASNLDDYEQYF. Here the CDR3 DNA reads TGTGCCAGCAATCTAGACGACTACGAGCAGTACTTC. Using reference TRBV7-9 and TRBJ2-7 for the parts outside the CDR3, the full variable domain is DTGVSQNPRHKITKRGQNVTFRCDPISEHNRLYWYRQTLGQGPEFLTYFQNEAQLEKSRLLSDRFSAERPKGSFSTLEIQRTEQGDSAMYLCASNLDDYEQYFGPGTRLTVT.

Turning to this clone: The same CDR3 is also encoded by other DNA sequences in this sample. The rearrangement uses TRBV7-2 and TRBJ2-7, with 10 bases that match TRBD1. The CDR3 extends over 15 amino acids. Germline CDR1 is SGHTA and CDR2 is FQGNSA. The junction had 4 bases not matched to a gene; V was cut back by 1 base and J by 4 bases. The CDR3 reads CASSLVTGGLYEQYF. CDR3 DNA: TGTGCCAGCAGCTTAGTGACAGGGGGCTTATACGAGCAGTACTTC.

The gene calls are TRBV5-1 and TRBJ2-1, with TRBD2 matching over 7 bases. The CDR3 is 14 amino acids. V lost 1 base to trimming and J lost 6 bases; unmatched junction nucleotides: 4. Germline V gene lookup returns CDR1 SGHRS and CDR2 YFSETQ. CDR3 protein: CASSLSGAPNEQFF. The CDR3 DNA reads as TGCGCCAGCAGCTTGAGCGGGGCCCCCAATGAGCAGTTCTTC.

V gene TRBV28 combines with J gene TRBJ2-7; TRBD1 aligns across 10 bases. CDR1 and CDR2 from the germline V gene are MDHEN and SYDVKM. The trim removed 3 bases at V and 2 bases at J, leaving 7 bases unmatched. CDR3 length: 16 residues. CDR3 region: CASSFSPGQGPYEQYF. In DNA, the CDR3 is TGTGCCAGCAGTTTTTCCCCGGGACAGGGGCCCTACGAGCAGTACTTC.

The chain links TRBV27 to TRBJ1-2; TRBD1 matches 9 bases. CDR3 length: 13 residues. J gave up 4 bases and V 5 bases, and 2 bases lay outside the gene matches. Looked up from germline, CDR1 is MNHEY and CDR2 is SMNVEV (reference sequence). The CDR3 is CASSETGGYGYTF. In DNA form, the CDR3 reads TGTGCCAGCAGTGAGACAGGGGGCTATGGCTACACCTTC.

The rearrangement links TRBV19 to TRBJ2-1; D possibly corresponds to TRBD2 (5 bases). CDR3 length: 15 residues. CDR1 and CDR2 from the germline V gene are LNHDA and SQIVND (reference sequence). Between the trimmed V and J ends, which lost 5 bases and 2 bases, there was a span of 13 bases. This CDR3 is CASSPRTGAYNEQFF. The CDR3 DNA follows: TGTGCCAGTAGTCCCCGGACTGGTGCCTACAATGAGCAGTTCTTC.

J is TRBJ2-3 and V is TRBV20-1, with D unresolved. The CDR3 has 11 residues. Trimming left V 6 bases short and J 2 bases short, with 6 bases between. Germline assignment: CDR1 DFQATT and CDR2 SNEGSKA (reference sequence). The CDR3 here is CSARFTDTQYF. The CDR3 coding sequence is TGCAGTGCGCGTTTCACAGATACGCAGTATTTT.

Comment on this clone: A read error may produce the germline difference seen at one junction end. The chain links TRBV19 to TRBJ1-1; D perhaps matches TRBD1 (6 bases). Germline V lookup: CDR1 LNHDA, CDR2 SQIVND (reference sequence). This CDR3 comprises 14 residues. The CDR3 region is CASSKLAGDVEAFF. The CDR3 DNA is TGTGCCAGCAGTAAACTCGCAGGGGATGTTGAAGCTTTCTTT.

This sequence joins TRBV6-5 and TRBJ2-2, with no clear D. Germline V gene data show CDR1 as MNHEY and CDR2 as SVGAGI. The V and J ends lost 6 bases and 2 bases respectively, with 10 bases between them. The CDR3 is 14 residues long. The CDR3 DNA reads as TGTGCCAGCAGATATGGGGTTAACACCGGGGAGCTGTTTTTT. Residues: CASRYGVNTGELFF.

The chain recombines TRBV5-1 with TRBJ1-2; 10 bases map to TRBD1. Trimming removed 3 bases from V and 4 bases from J; junction bases left unmatched: 6. The CDR3 extends over 15 amino acids. CDR1 SGHRS and CDR2 YFSETQ come from the germline V gene. In nucleotides, the CDR3 is TGCGCCAGCAGCTCCGACAGGGGGCTGGTCTATGGCTACACCTTC. It translates to CASSSDRGLVYGYTF.

The chain is built from TRBV6-1 and TRBJ2-7; D might be TRBD1 (7 bases). This CDR3 comprises 17 residues. The germline V gene encodes CDR1 MNHNS and CDR2 SASEGT. Trimming removed 1 base at V and 0 bases at J, with 16 bases between. The CDR3 coding sequence is TGTGCCAGCAGTGAAGGTCGGACAGGACTAACCTCCTACGAGCAGTACTTC. It encodes CASSEGRTGLTSYEQYF.

This chain connects TRBV11-2 to TRBJ1-3; TRBD1 might be the D (6 bases). V dropped 0 bases and J dropped 6 bases, with 12 bases sitting between them. The CDR3 totals 15 residues. Looked up from germline, CDR1 is SGHAT and CDR2 is FQNNGV. The chain's CDR3 is CASSLEFRGQNTIYF. In DNA form, the CDR3 reads TGTGCCAGCAGCTTAGAGTTCCGGGGGCAAAACACCATATATTTT.

CDR3 nucleotides: TGTGCCAGCAGCCTGTTTGCGGGAACGGCCACAGATACGCAGTATTTT. Translated: CASSLFAGTATDTQYF. The chain has TRBV6-6 and TRBJ2-3, with TRBD2 as a possible D gene (6 bases). CDR1 and CDR2 from the germline V gene are MNHNY and SVGAGI (reference sequence). Trimming removed 6 bases from V and 2 bases from J, with 18 bases in between. CDR3 size: 16 residues.

This clone occurred once. The V and J genes are TRBV4-1 and TRBJ1-1; tentatively, D is TRBD1 (5 bases). Germline assignment: CDR1 MGHRA and CDR2 YSYEKL. The ends were cut back, 1 base at V and 6 bases at J, with 12 bases in the middle. This CDR3 is 14 amino acids long. CDR3 residues: CASSQGRGFPEAFF. In DNA form, the CDR3 reads TGCGCCAGCAGCCAAGGGCGGGGGTTCCCTGAAGCTTTCTTT.

This rearrangement joins TRBV7-9 to TRBJ2-1, with 7 bases identical to TRBD2. CDR1 and CDR2 from the germline V gene are SEHNR and FQNEAQ (reference sequence). V gave up 11 bases and J gave up 7 bases; unmatched junction bases: 11. The CDR3 length is 13 residues. The CDR3 sequence: CAFVPGGSNEQFF. The DNA for the CDR3 is TGTGCCTTTGTCCCGGGAGGTAGTAATGAGCAGTTCTTC.